The clone carrying this T cell receptor (beta chain) was seen only a few times. What it binds is not known. Clones were sequenced by immunoSEQ multiplex PCR, and TCRdb holds only the in-frame ones, with some missing. The sample yields under 150,000 clones, around 93% seen once. This sample is drawn from a study of T cell responses to AZD1222 COVID-19 vaccine. Second-dose intervals of approximately 4 or approximately 12 weeks were pooled. Germline loops: CDR1 MDHEN, CDR2 SYDVKM. V lost 7 bases and J 6 bases, leaving 18 bases between the germline ends. The CDR3 spans 15 residues. Study-level results: Dominant CD4 TCR responses targeted spike regions 160-218 and 743-854. The donors showed a predominance of white British ancestry and of females, with possible underestimation of clonal diversity.

The TCR was taken from an adult who received the AZD1222 COVID-19 vaccine. Material: peripheral blood, obtained 28 days after the second AZD1222 dose. The gene calls are TRBV28 and TRBJ2-2; D not resolved. The CDR3 DNA sequence: TGTGCCAGCAACTTGGGCCCCCGAGGCCCCGGGGAGCTGTTTTTT. Protein: CASNLGPRGPGELFF.